The clone carrying this T cell receptor beta chain was seen ten or more times. Antigen unknown. This specimen belongs to a study of T cell repertoires in cytomegalovirus infection. Study context: CMV infection together with matching HLA type was indicated by public TCR beta signatures. Broader study findings: There were HLA-C-restricted CMV-specific TCR beta clonotypes dominating the ex vivo response. Individuals carrying CMV plus the relevant HLA were identified by cumulative frequency of public TCR beta families.

CDR1 DFQATT and CDR2 SNEGSKA come from the germline V gene (reference sequence). Unmatched junction bases numbered 7, after V lost 3 bases and J lost 4 bases. CDR3 length: 14 amino acids. TCRdb recomputed calls from the reads with MiXCR, one row per CDR3 protein. Among 450,000 to 600,000 distinct CDR3 sequences listed, 10% to 12% were seen once. What was sequenced was PBMCs. The V call is TRBV20-1, the J call TRBJ2-5; TRBD2 matches at 8 bases. The receptor was isolated from a human donor in good health (CMV status not recorded). Some clones in this sample may be carry-over from other donors' samples. The DNA for the CDR3 is TGCAGTGCTAGTAGCGGGGACCCGGGAGAGACCCAGTACTTC. Amino acid sequence: CSASSGDPGETQYF.